Presented here are 18 T cell receptor beta chains from one specimen sequenced in a study of T cells in Graves' hyperthyroidism and ophthalmopathy. Amplification yielded TCR beta CDR3 regions, with RNA transcripts as the source. Primed by the HTBI set, a first-round RT-PCR was run on the TCR CDR3. TCRdb re-called the multiplex PCR reads with MiXCR, one entry per CDR3 protein. Among about 410,000 distinct CDR3 sequences listed, more than 12% were seen once. Specimen: blood. These receptors were obtained from a woman in her thirties with Graves' ophthalmopathy.

This clonotype was counted once. The chain recombines TRBV30 with TRBJ1-1, with 8 positions matching TRBD1. Germline V CDR1 and CDR2: GTSNPN, SVGIG (reference sequence). The CDR3 sequence is 12 residues long. V was pared by 2 bases and J by 10 bases, with 6 bases of the junction left unmatched. The CDR3, as DNA: TGTGCCTGGAGTCCGACAGGGGCACGAGCTTTCTTT. Its protein product is CAWSPTGARAFF.

In this sample, this clonotype turned up many times. The chain couples TRBV11-2 to TRBJ2-1; unclear D gene. Trimming removed 1 base at V and 1 base at J, with 5 bases between. CDR3 size: 14 residues. From germline, CDR1 is SGHAT and CDR2 FQNNGV. CDR3: CASSLGGSYNEQFF. CDR3 in DNA: TGTGCCAGCAGCTTAGGAGGATCCTACAATGAGCAGTTCTTC. The full variable domain, completed using reference TRBV11-2 and TRBJ2-1, is EAGVAQSPRYKIIEKRQSVAFWCNPISGHATLYWYQQILGQGPKLLIQFQNNGVVDDSQLPKDRFSAERLKGVDSTLKIQPAKLEDSAVYLCASSLGGSYNEQFFGPGTRLTVL.

A note on this clonotype: Since a much larger clone is just one base distant, this may be a read error. This rearrangement joins TRBV3-1 to TRBJ1-5; 11 bases match TRBD1. The length of the CDR3 is 16 residues. The germline gives CDR1 LGHDT, CDR2 YNNKEL (reference sequence). The CDR3 region has the DNA TGTGTCAGCAGCCCCCGGACAGGGGGCGCCGAGCAGCCCCAGCATTTT. It is translated as CVSSPRTGGAEQPQHF. Filled out from reference TRBV3-1 and TRBJ1-5, the complete variable domain reads DTAVSQTPKYLVTQMGNDKSIKCEQNLGHDTMYWYKQDSKKFLKIMFSYNNKELIINETVPNRFSPKSPDKAHLNLHINSLELGDSAVYFCVSSPRTGGAEQPQHFGDGTRLSIL.

This clonotype was observed at least ten times. The rearrangement links TRBV12-3 or TRBV12-4 to TRBJ1-2; perhaps TRBD1 as D (5 bases). This CDR3 contains 14 residues. Deletions cut 3 bases from V and 8 bases from J, with 16 bases between. DNA of the CDR3: TGTGCCAGCAGTTTTTTTATTCAGGGTTCGGGCTACACCTTC. It specifies CASSFFIQGSGYTF.

The sample holds a few counts of this clonotype. The rearrangement joins TRBV20-1 to TRBJ2-3, with TRBD2 identical over 11 bases. The germline gives CDR1 DFQATT, CDR2 SNEGSKA (reference sequence). Losses at the gene ends were 4 bases for V and 6 bases for J; bases not matched to a gene: 12. The CDR3 contains 16 residues. CDR3 loop: CSATGDSGGAVDTQYF. The CDR3 DNA reads TGCAGTGCTACGGGTGATAGCGGGGGGGCCGTGGATACGCAGTATTTT.

At least ten counts were recorded for this clonotype. The chain couples TRBV12-3 or TRBV12-4 to TRBJ2-7; D may be TRBD1 (6 bases). Trimming left V 3 bases short and J 5 bases short, with 8 bases between. The CDR3 is 12 residues long. Here the CDR3 DNA reads TGTGCCAGCAGTTTCGAGGGGGACGAGCAGTACTTC. Translation gives CASSFEGDEQYF.

This clonotype turned up a few times. Just one base apart from a much larger clone, this may be a read error. This chain uses TRBV30 with TRBJ2-4, with D perhaps matching TRBD1 or TRBD2 (5 bases each). This CDR3 is built from 18 residues. V lost 4 bases to trimming and J lost 1 base, with 23 bases between them. The germline V gene has CDR1 GTSNPN and CDR2 SVGIG (reference sequence). CDR3 DNA: TGTGCCTGGACAGAGGGTGGGGGATCTACCGTGGCCAAAAACATTCAGTACTTC. Amino acids: CAWTEGGGSTVAKNIQYF.

There are many counts of this clonotype. This rearrangement joins TRBV20-1 to TRBJ2-5; D is perhaps TRBD2 (6 bases). Per germline, CDR1 DFQATT and CDR2 SNEGSKA (reference sequence). The V and J ends lost 3 bases and 2 bases respectively, with 13 bases between them. This CDR3 has 14 residues. The CDR3 bases are TGCAGTGCTAGTCCCGGGCGGGAACAAGAGACCCAGTACTTC. As protein: CSASPGREQETQYF.

This clonotype has ten or more counts. The chain links TRBV11-2 to TRBJ2-1; possibly TRBD1 for D (5 bases). Trimming took off 4 bases at V and 7 bases at J, with 14 bases between the two ends. The germline gives CDR1 SGHAT, CDR2 FQNNGV. The CDR3 is 14 residues long. CDR3 residues: CASSSLVRVNEQFF. The CDR3 region has the DNA TGTGCCAGCAGCTCCTTGGTCAGGGTAAATGAGCAGTTCTTC.

This clonotype came up many times. The chain combines TRBV3-1 with TRBJ2-3; 8 bases align to TRBD2. Germline CDR1 LGHDT, CDR2 YNNKEL (reference sequence). Germline trimming cut 0 bases from V and 1 base from J; bases unmatched to any gene: 0. The CDR3 is 15 amino acids. The CDR3: CASSQEAGGTDTQYF. In nucleotides, the CDR3 is TGTGCCAGCAGCCAAGAAGCGGGAGGCACAGATACGCAGTATTTT.

The chain's CDR3 is CASSEWDRGLASGGYTF. The CDR3 DNA reads as TGTGCCAGCAGCGAGTGGGACAGGGGGCTTGCGTCGGGAGGCTACACCTTC. The chain employs TRBV9 and TRBJ1-2; 12 bases agree with TRBD1. The CDR3 is 17 residues long. Germline CDR1 and CDR2: SGDLS and YYNGEE. The J segment lost 8 bases and the V segment lost 3 bases, leaving 14 bases of the junction unmatched. Drawing the rest from reference TRBV9 and TRBJ1-2, the complete variable domain is DSGVTQTPKHLITATGQRVTLRCSPRSGDLSVYWYQQSLDQGLQFLIQYYNGEERAKGNILERFSAQQFPDLHSELNLSSLELGDSALYFCASSEWDRGLASGGYTFGSGTRLTVV.

The sample holds many counts of this clonotype. This sequence joins TRBV11-2 and TRBJ2-6; D gene ambiguous. The CDR3 consists of 16 residues. Germline assignment: CDR1 SGHAT and CDR2 FQNNGV. V lost 0 bases and J lost 2, with 8 bases in between. The CDR3 protein is CASSLDPTPGANVLTF. Written as DNA, the CDR3 is TGTGCCAGCAGCTTAGACCCTACCCCTGGGGCCAACGTCCTGACTTTC.

In its sample, this clonotype was seen many times. The V call is TRBV2, the J call TRBJ2-5; the match to TRBD2 covers 7 bases. The CDR3 is 16 amino acids. CDR1 and CDR2 (germline): SNHLY, FYNNEI. J was trimmed by 2 bases and V by 0 bases; bases with no gene match: 6. DNA of the CDR3: TGTGCCAGCAGTGAAGCGCTACTAGCGCAACAAGAGACCCAGTACTTC. It codes for CASSEALLAQQETQYF.

This clonotype came up many times. The chain couples TRBV19 to TRBJ1-6; possible D gene TRBD1, 5 bases. The CDR3 runs 13 residues. Germline CDR1 and CDR2: LNHDA and SQIVND (reference sequence). Trimming removed 5 bases from V and 8 bases from J, with 10 bases in between. The CDR3 loop reads CASSYGADSPLHF. In DNA form, the CDR3 reads TGTGCCAGTAGTTATGGGGCGGATTCACCCCTCCACTTT.

As to this clonotype: A read error may be the cause here, since a much bigger clone is one base away. The J gene is TRBJ1-6, the V gene TRBV11-2; the D is unclear. The CDR3 covers 13 residues. Looked up from germline, CDR1 is SGHAT and CDR2 is FQNNGV. The CDR3 region has the DNA TGTGACAGCAGCTTAGATGGCCATTCACCCCTCCACTTT. This gives the protein CDSSLDGHSPLHF.

This clonotype came up many times. The chain couples TRBV7-3 to TRBJ2-1; 9 nucleotides match TRBD2. The V gene end was trimmed by 5 bases and the J gene end by 4 bases; junction bases not matched to a gene: 6. CDR1 and CDR2 (germline): SGHTA, FQGTGA. The CDR3 sequence is 15 residues long. The CDR3 DNA follows: TGTGCCAGCAGCCCCAGTGCGGGGGGGTACAATGAGCAGTTCTTC. Translated: CASSPSAGGYNEQFF.

The V call is TRBV19, the J call TRBJ1-2; no definite D call. V gave up 0 bases and J gave up 4 bases, with 12 bases separating them. Germline lookup yields CDR1 LNHDA and CDR2 SQIVND (reference sequence). The CDR3 contains 15 residues. DNA of the CDR3: TGTGCCAGTAGTATAGACCAGCACCCTTCCTATGGCTACACCTTC. The encoded protein is CASSIDQHPSYGYTF. Drawing the rest from reference TRBV19 and TRBJ1-2, the complete variable domain is DGGITQSPKYLFRKEGQNVTLSCEQNLNHDAMYWYRQDPGQGLRLIYYSQIVNDFQKGDIAEGYSVSREKKESFPLTVTSAQKNPTAFYLCASSIDQHPSYGYTFGSGTRLTVV.

Ten or more counts support this clonotype. This chain joins TRBV6-1 and TRBJ1-4, with D hard to call. This CDR3 has 15 residues. In germline, CDR1 is MNHNS, CDR2 SASEGT. Deletions cut 5 bases from V and 0 bases from J, with 10 bases between. CDR3 in DNA: TGTGCCAGCAGTCCCTACAGAGCAACTAATGAAAAACTGTTTTTT. This gives the protein CASSPYRATNEKLFF.